The 10 T cell receptor beta chains reported below all come from one sample, sequenced in a study of shared clonotypes between healthy human individuals. Clones were read by immunoSEQ multiplex PCR, and TCRdb kept only the in-frame ones, dropping some. The table lists about 480,000 clones, about 80% of them singletons. What was sequenced was PBMCs. Receptors originate from a woman between 35 and 50 years old in good health. Some clones in this sample may be carry-over from other donors' samples.

The chain uses TRBV7-2 and TRBJ2-1; TRBD2 agrees at 12 bases. This CDR3 spans 15 amino acids. J gave up 8 bases and V 5 bases, and 7 bases lay outside the gene matches. Per the germline V gene, CDR1 is SGHTA and CDR2 is FQGNSA. The CDR3 sequence: CASSKLAGGRYEQFF. CDR3 DNA: TGTGCCAGCAGCAAACTAGCGGGAGGCCGGTATGAGCAGTTCTTC.

The chain links TRBV19 to TRBJ2-2; 9 nucleotides align to TRBD2. Germline V lookup: CDR1 LNHDA, CDR2 SQIVND (reference sequence). V trimming: 4 bases; J trimming: 3 bases; junction bases outside the gene matches: 3. The CDR3 covers 15 residues. The CDR3 sequence: CASSRASGDTGELFF. CDR3 nucleotides: TGTGCCAGTAGTAGGGCTAGCGGGGACACCGGGGAGCTGTTTTTT.

The chain is built from TRBV7-8 and TRBJ2-1; 9 nucleotides align to TRBD1. In germline, CDR1 is SGHVS, CDR2 FQNEAQ. The ends lost 1 base at V and 0 bases at J; junction bases unmatched: 10. CDR3 length equals 19 residues. The CDR3 spells CASSLVAGQGLSSYNEQFF. CDR3 coding DNA: TGTGCCAGCAGCTTAGTGGCGGGACAGGGATTGAGCTCCTACAATGAGCAGTTCTTC.

The V call is TRBV6-5, the J call TRBJ2-7; D perhaps matches TRBD2 (6 bases). V lost 6 bases and J 7 bases, leaving 19 bases between the germline ends. This CDR3 is 14 amino acids long. Germline values: CDR1 MNHEY, CDR2 SVGAGI. The CDR3 is CASSPPRGLGEQYF. The CDR3 region has the DNA TGTGCCAGCAGCCCACCCCGGGGGTTGGGGGAGCAGTACTTC.

The chain couples TRBV6-5 to TRBJ2-5; 10 positions agree with TRBD2. The CDR3 runs to 15 residues. Germline CDR1 reads MNHEY; CDR2 reads SVGAGI. V lost 6 bases to trimming and J lost 7 bases; unmatched junction nucleotides: 11. The CDR3 DNA sequence: TGTGCCAGCAGCCCCGTAGCGGGAGGTGAGCGGACCCAGTACTTC. This gives the protein CASSPVAGGERTQYF.

V is TRBV7-3 and J is TRBJ2-1, with D perhaps TRBD1 or TRBD2 (5 bases each). The CDR3 spans 21 residues. Looked up from germline, CDR1 is SGHTA and CDR2 is FQGTGA. V lost 2 bases to trimming and J lost 0 bases, with 26 bases between them. The CDR3 sequence is CASSLPRKGSPNSLSYNEQFF. The CDR3 DNA follows: TGTGCCAGCAGCTTACCGAGGAAGGGGAGCCCCAACTCACTCTCCTACAATGAGCAGTTCTTC.

The chain links TRBV30 to TRBJ2-5, with 10 bases that match TRBD2. With 0 bases clipped from V and 4 bases from J, the junction kept 8 bases outside the gene matches. The CDR3 loop spans 16 amino acids. Germline CDR1 GTSNPN, CDR2 SVGIG (reference sequence). The CDR3 is CAWSVGLAGVVETQYF. DNA of the CDR3: TGTGCCTGGAGTGTAGGGCTAGCGGGAGTGGTAGAGACCCAGTACTTC.

The chain employs TRBV5-4 and TRBJ2-4, with D perhaps TRBD1 or TRBD2 (5 bases each). CDR3 length: 13 amino acids. V lost 3 bases, J lost 6 bases, and 10 bases lay in between. Germline CDR1 reads SGHNT; CDR2 reads YYREEE (reference sequence). The CDR3 coding sequence is TGTGCCAGCAGCTCGGGGCTAGTAAACATTCAGTACTTC. Its translation is CASSSGLVNIQYF.

This clone was seen once. CDR3 sequence: CASSLGGLAGGYEQYF. The CDR3 nucleotides are TGTGCCAGCAGCTTAGGGGGACTAGCGGGAGGGTACGAGCAGTACTTC. The chain has TRBV11-2 and TRBJ2-7; 16 nucleotides align to TRBD2. The CDR3 length is 16 residues. Germline V gene sequence: CDR1 SGHAT, CDR2 FQNNGV. The V and J ends lost 1 base and 4 bases, in that order; junction bases with no gene match: 1.

The rearrangement uses TRBV28 and TRBJ1-3; D gene uncertain. V was clipped by 3 bases and J by 0 bases, with 12 bases between them. This CDR3 region has 16 residues. Germline lookup yields CDR1 MDHEN and CDR2 SYDVKM. The DNA of the CDR3 is TGTGCCAGCAGTTTCTATTTGGGAAACTCTGGAAACACCATATATTTT. Translated, it gives CASSFYLGNSGNTIYF.